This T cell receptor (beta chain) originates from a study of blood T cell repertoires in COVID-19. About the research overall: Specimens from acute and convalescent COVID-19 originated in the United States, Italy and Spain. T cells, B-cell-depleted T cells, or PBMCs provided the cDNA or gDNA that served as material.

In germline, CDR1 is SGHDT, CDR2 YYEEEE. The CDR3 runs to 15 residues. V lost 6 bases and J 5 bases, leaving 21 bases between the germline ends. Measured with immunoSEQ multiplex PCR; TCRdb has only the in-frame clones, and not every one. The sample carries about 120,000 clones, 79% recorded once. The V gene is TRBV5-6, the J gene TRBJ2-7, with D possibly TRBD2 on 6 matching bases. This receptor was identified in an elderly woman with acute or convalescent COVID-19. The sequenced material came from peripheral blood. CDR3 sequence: CASTNPGVVANEQYF. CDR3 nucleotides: TGTGCCAGCACCAATCCGGGGGTGGTAGCGAACGAGCAGTACTTC.